The clone carrying this T cell receptor (beta chain) was counted a few times. Clones were sequenced by immunoSEQ multiplex PCR, and TCRdb holds only the in-frame ones, with some missing. The table has about 69,000 clones, over 80% seen once. This sample is part of a study of early stage breast cancer tumors. Study at large: Among approximately 12 ER+/PR+/HER2- tumors, eight were ductal, four lobular.

Trimming left V 0 bases short and J 0 bases short, with 0 bases between. This CDR3 has 13 residues. Germline V gene sequence: CDR1 SGHDN, CDR2 FVKESK. The sequenced sample consisted of blood. The source of this sequence is a person aged 40-50 years with breast cancer. This chain links TRBV14 with TRBJ2-1; D remains unclear. The CDR3 sequence: CASSQDSYNEQFF. As DNA, the CDR3 is TGTGCCAGCAGCCAAGACTCCTACAATGAGCAGTTCTTC.